This TCR beta chain is drawn from a study of T cell responses to AZD1222 COVID-19 vaccine. Whole-study findings and limits: Among vaccine-associated CD4 TCRs, coverage spanned spike, with dominance at 160-218 and 743-854. Among the donors, most were white British and more were female, and clonal diversity was possibly underestimated.

Assay: immunoSEQ multiplex PCR; the TCRdb copy retains only in-frame clones and omits some. The sample yields 77,000 or so clones, approximately 90% seen once. Looked up from germline, CDR1 is LGHDT and CDR2 is YNNKEL (reference sequence). Unmatched junction bases numbered 1, after V lost 4 bases and J lost 1 base. The CDR3 runs to 14 residues. Details on this clone: Antigen: not known.

Timing groups of about 4 and about 12 weeks for second doses were pooled. V and J are TRBV3-1 (or the pseudogene TRBV3-2) and TRBJ1-1; 9 positions match TRBD1. Sequencing used peripheral blood, obtained 28 days after the second AZD1222 dose. The sequence came from an adult who received the AZD1222 COVID-19 vaccine. CDR3 in amino acids: CASSPGQGNTEAFF. The CDR3 bases are TGTGCCAGCAGCCCGGGACAGGGGAACACTGAAGCTTTCTTT.